This TCR beta chain was obtained from a study of T cell repertoires in cytomegalovirus infection (dated by TCRdb to the late 2010s). Regarding the research as a whole: Donor HLA type was relevant to the analysis, because carriage of CMV infection together with the matching HLA type was indicated by public TCR beta signatures. The paper as a whole reports these results and caveats: Carriers of CMV infection plus the relevant HLA type were discriminated by the cumulative frequency of public TCR beta family members in the study cohort and in an independent roughly 380-donor cohort. The ex vivo response was dominated by HLA-C-restricted CMV-specific TCR beta clonotypes, and the single most frequent clonotype in two of eight donors was supplied by these HLA-C-restricted clonotypes.

The germline V gene (reference sequence) provides CDR1 DFQATT and CDR2 SNEGSKA. V is shortened by 2 bases, J by 7 bases, and the region joining them spans 26 bases. The CDR3 sequence holds 17 residues, the cysteine and phenylalanine included. Of all the DNA, just the CDR3 is kept, 51 bases in frame from base 1. Sequencing instrument: Illumina HiSeq 1500. The public reads were reprocessed in TCRdb via fastp at Q25 and MiXCR, keeping in-frame beta chains. Each CDR3 protein appears once, grouped with its most common genes and DNA. This sample comprises under 200,000 distinct CDR3 sequences, roughly 28% of them detected only once. Jointly, the top ten make up under 35% of the sample. A single count supports this clonotype. No cognate antigen has been identified for it. It has no much larger one-base neighbor in the sample; base qualities were not kept. Single-read evidence is weak.

Specimen: PBMCs. Here the chain combines TRBV20-1 and TRBJ1-2; the D gene lacks a confident call. The receptor was isolated from a human donor in good health (CMV status not recorded). Some clones in this sample may be carry-over from other donors' samples. CDR3 protein: CSARSAGPTSWDGGYTF. The DNA is as follows: TGCAGTGCTAGATCTGCGGGCCCGACCTCCTGGGATGGTGGCTACACCTTC.